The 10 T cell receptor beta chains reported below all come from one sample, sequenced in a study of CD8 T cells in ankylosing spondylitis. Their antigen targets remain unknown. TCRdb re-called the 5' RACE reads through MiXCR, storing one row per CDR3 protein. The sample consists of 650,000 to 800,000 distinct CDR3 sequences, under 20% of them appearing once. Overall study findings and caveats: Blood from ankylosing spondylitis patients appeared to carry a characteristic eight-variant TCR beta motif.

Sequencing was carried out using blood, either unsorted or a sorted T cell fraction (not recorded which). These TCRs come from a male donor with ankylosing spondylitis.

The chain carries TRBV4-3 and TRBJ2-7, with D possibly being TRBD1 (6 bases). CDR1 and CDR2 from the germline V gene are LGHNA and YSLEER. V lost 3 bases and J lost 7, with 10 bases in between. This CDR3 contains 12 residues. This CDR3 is CASSQTRGEQYF. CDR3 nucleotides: TGCGCCAGCAGCCAGACCAGGGGAGAGCAGTACTTC.

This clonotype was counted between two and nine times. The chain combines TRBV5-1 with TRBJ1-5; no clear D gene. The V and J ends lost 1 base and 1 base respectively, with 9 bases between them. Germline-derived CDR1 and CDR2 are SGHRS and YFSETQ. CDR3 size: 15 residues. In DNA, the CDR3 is TGCGCCAGCAGCTTGCACCCTGGGAGCAATCAGCCCCAGCATTTT. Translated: CASSLHPGSNQPQHF.

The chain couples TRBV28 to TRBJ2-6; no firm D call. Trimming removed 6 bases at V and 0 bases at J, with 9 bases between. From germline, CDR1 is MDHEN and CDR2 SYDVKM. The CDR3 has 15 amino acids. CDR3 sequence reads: CASRTWGSGANVLTF. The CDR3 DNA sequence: TGTGCCAGCAGGACCTGGGGCTCTGGGGCCAACGTCCTGACTTTC.

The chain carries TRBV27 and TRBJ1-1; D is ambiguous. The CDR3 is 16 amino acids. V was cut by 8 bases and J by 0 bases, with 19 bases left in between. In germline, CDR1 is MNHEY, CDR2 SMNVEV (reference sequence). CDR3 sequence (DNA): TGTGCCAGCTTCCGCGGAGGGCACCGCATGAACACTGAAGCTTTCTTT. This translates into CASFRGGHRMNTEAFF.

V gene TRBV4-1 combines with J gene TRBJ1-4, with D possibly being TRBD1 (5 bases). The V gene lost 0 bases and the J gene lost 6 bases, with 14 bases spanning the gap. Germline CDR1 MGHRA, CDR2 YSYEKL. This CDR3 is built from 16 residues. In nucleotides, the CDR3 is TGCGCCAGCAGCCAAGATGGCAGGGAGGCATATGAAAAACTGTTTTTT. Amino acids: CASSQDGREAYEKLFF.

CDR3: CATPKEGPMRQETQYF. The DNA of the CDR3 is TGTGCCACCCCCAAAGAGGGGCCGATGAGGCAAGAGACCCAGTACTTC. V is TRBV3-1 and J is TRBJ2-5; D may correspond to TRBD1 or TRBD2 (5 bases each). This CDR3 has 16 amino acids. Per germline, CDR1 LGHDT and CDR2 YNNKEL (reference sequence). Deletions cut 10 bases from V and 2 bases from J, with 23 bases between.

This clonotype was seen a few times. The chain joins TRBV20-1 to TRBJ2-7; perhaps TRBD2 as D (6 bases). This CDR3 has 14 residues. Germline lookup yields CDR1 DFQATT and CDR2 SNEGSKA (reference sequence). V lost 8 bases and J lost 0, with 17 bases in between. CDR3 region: CSPKASENSYEQYF. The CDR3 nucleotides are TGCAGTCCAAAGGCTAGCGAAAACTCCTACGAGCAGTACTTC.

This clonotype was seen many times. CDR3 DNA sequence: TGCGCCAGCAGCCAAGAAAAGATTCGTGGGGAAAGGACCCGTTACACCTTC. It yields the protein CASSQEKIRGERTRYTF. The genes are TRBV4-1 and TRBJ1-2; no firm D call. The CDR3 is 17 residues long. V lost 0 bases and J lost 11, with 25 bases in between. CDR1 is MGHRA, CDR2 YSYEKL, per germline.

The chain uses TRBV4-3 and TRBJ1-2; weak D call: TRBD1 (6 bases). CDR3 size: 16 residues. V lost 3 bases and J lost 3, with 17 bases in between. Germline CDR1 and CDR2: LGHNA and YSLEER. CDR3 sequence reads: CASSHTGGRAYYGYTF. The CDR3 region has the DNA TGCGCCAGCAGCCACACGGGGGGCAGGGCTTACTATGGCTACACCTTC.

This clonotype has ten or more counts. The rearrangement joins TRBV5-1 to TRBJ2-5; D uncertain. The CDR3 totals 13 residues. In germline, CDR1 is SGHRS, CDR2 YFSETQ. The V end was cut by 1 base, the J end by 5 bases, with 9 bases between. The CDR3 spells CASSLIVGETQYF. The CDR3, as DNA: TGCGCCAGCAGCTTGATTGTGGGGGAGACCCAGTACTTC.